This TCR beta chain emerged from a study of response to subunit inactivated influenza vaccine. Germline values: CDR1 LGHNA, CDR2 YSLEER. The CDR3 sequence is 17 residues long. V was clipped by 5 bases and J by 5 bases; unmatched bases: 12. Each CDR3 protein is one row after TCRdb ran MiXCR on the RT-PCR reads. The sample carries about 540,000 distinct CDR3 sequences, under 30% recorded once. The same sample was also studied in work on T cells expressing NK-cell markers. In that study: TCR beta libraries carry UMIs added by 5'RACE template switching. Sequenced donors, eight in total, included seven who were HCMV-seropositive and one who was seronegative. The same clonotypes also predominated in the CD3+CD56-NKG2C+ fraction of several donors. Clarity on HCMV specificity was lacking for the expanded NKG2C+ T cell clones.

The V gene is TRBV4-3, the J gene TRBJ1-6, with 7 bases matching TRBD1. This clonotype was obtained from a man aged 45 to 65 who received an inactivated influenza vaccine. The specimen comprised CD4+ T cells sorted from PBMCs, sampled about 13 days after vaccination. CDR3 sequence reads: CASSLTLQGFDNSPLHF. The CDR3 DNA sequence: TGCGCCAGCAGCTTAACGCTACAGGGGTTCGATAATTCACCCCTCCACTTT.